This T cell receptor (beta chain) appears in the sequencing data of a study of T cell repertoires and leukemia-associated antigens. About the study: About 16.1 million effective reads came from all samples combined.

Study-level results: Specificity and function of the expanded clones need further investigation. No significant group difference appeared in Vbeta, Jbeta or VDJ counts.

TCRdb processed the 5' RACE reads anew with MiXCR; each CDR3 protein has one entry. The table includes about 11,000 distinct CDR3 sequences, 35% to 45% detected once. Without fetal bovine serum, CD3+ T cells were rested overnight. This clonotype was found a few times. Its cognate antigen is unknown. The CDR3 is 13 residues long. Germline-derived CDR1 and CDR2 are SQVTM and ANQGSEA. V gave up 6 bases and J gave up 6 bases; unmatched junction bases: 8. This TCR was sampled from a female donor in good health. The specimen sequenced was CD3+ T cells sorted from blood and cultured. The J gene is TRBJ2-1, the V gene TRBV29-1; TRBD1 matches at 7 bases. The CDR3 reads CSVAKQGSNEQFF. The DNA for the CDR3 is TGCAGCGTAGCCAAACAGGGGAGCAATGAGCAGTTCTTC.